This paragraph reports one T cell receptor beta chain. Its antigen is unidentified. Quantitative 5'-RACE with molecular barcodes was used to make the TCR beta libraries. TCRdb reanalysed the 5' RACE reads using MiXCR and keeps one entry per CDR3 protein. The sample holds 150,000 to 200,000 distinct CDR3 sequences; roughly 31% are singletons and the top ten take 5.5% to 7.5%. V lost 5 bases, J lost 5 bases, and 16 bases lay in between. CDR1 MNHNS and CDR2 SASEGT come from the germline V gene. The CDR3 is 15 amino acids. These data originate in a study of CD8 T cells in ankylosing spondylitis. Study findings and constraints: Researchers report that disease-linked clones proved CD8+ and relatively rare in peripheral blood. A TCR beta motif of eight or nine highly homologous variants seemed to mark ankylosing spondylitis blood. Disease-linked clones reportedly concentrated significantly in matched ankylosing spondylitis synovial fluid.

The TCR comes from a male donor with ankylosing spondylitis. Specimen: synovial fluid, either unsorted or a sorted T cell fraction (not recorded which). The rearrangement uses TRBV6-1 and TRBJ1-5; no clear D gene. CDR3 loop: CASSPRGEGHQPQHF. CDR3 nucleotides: TGTGCCAGCAGTCCTCGCGGGGAGGGTCATCAGCCCCAGCATTTT.